This paragraph covers one T cell receptor beta chain sequence. Each sample's input was 250 to 300 ng genomic DNA, some 40,000 genome equivalents. These data come from a study of T cell clusters in autoimmune cytopenias. TRB was amplified by touch-down multiplex PCR, primer pools A and B combined. After re-calling the multiplex PCR reads, TCRdb lists one entry per CDR3 protein, DNA absent. The clone table shows some 4,600 distinct CDR3 sequences, with the ten largest holding 70%. The CDR3 has 15 residues. CDR1 and CDR2 (germline): SEHNR, FQNEAQ (reference sequence). The same data also went into a second study, on T cell repertoires in aging, cancer and after chemotherapy.

This TCR derives from a human donor in good health. The sample taken for sequencing was peripheral blood. This chain uses TRBV7-9 with TRBJ2-2; TCRdb gives TRBD2 as the D gene, but with no DNA this cannot be confirmed. The CDR3 spells CASIRAGANTGELFF.